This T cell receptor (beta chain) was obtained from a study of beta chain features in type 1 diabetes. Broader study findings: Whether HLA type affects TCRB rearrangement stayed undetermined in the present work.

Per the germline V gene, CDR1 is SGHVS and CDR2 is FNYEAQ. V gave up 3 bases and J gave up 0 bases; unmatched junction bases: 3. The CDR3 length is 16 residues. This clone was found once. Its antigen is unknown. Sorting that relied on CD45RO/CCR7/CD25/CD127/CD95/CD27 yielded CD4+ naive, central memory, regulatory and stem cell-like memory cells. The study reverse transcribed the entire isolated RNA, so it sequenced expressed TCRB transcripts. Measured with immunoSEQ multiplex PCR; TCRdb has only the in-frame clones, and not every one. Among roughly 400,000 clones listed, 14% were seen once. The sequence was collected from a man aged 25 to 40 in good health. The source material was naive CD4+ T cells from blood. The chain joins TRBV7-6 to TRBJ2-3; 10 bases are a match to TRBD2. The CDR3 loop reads CASSFSSGGSTDTQYF. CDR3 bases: TGTGCCAGCAGCTTTTCTAGCGGGGGCAGCACAGATACGCAGTATTTT.